A single sample is the source of the 20 T cell receptor beta chains below, sequenced in a study of blood T cells in healthy people across ages. It was with a sample-barcoded 5' primer and a J-beta primer mix that a second PCR of about 6 to 11 cycles was run. Using its own MiXCR run on the 5' RACE reads, TCRdb lists one record per CDR3 protein. This table holds 870,000 or so distinct CDR3 sequences, around 26% found once. Sequenced material: blood. The origin of the receptors is an elderly woman in good health.

This clonotype was seen more than once but under ten times. A read error may be the cause here, since a much bigger clone is one base away. The chain uses TRBV6-5 and TRBJ1-2; D gene ambiguous. Looked up from germline, CDR1 is MNHEY and CDR2 is SVGAGI. The CDR3 runs 15 residues. Trimming removed 4 bases at V and 4 bases at J, with 16 bases between. CDR3 in DNA: TGTGCCAGCAGTTGCCAGCGGCAGACCTCCTATGGCTACACCTTC. This gives the protein CASSCQRQTSYGYTF.

V usage is TRBV11-2 and J usage is TRBJ2-5; TRBD1 matches 8 bases. V dropped 5 bases and J dropped 7; count of bases not matched to a gene: 15. The CDR3 runs to 16 residues. Germline V gene lookup returns CDR1 SGHAT and CDR2 FQNNGV. This chain's CDR3 is CASSRRIDRGRVTQYF. The CDR3, as DNA: TGTGCCAGCAGCCGCAGAATTGACAGGGGCCGAGTGACCCAGTACTTC.

CDR3 coding DNA: TGTGCCACCAGCAGAGCCCAGTTGAATTCACCCCTCCACTTT. This encodes CATSRAQLNSPLHF. The chain combines TRBV15 with TRBJ1-6; D is undetermined. Trimming left V 1 base short and J 7 bases short, with 8 bases between. There are 14 residues in the CDR3. Germline CDR1 and CDR2: LNHNV and YYDKDF (reference sequence).

This clonotype was counted between two and nine times. The chain links TRBV3-1 to TRBJ2-1; 9 nucleotides match TRBD1. The J call is doubtful: the DNA matches TRBJ2-7 better. The CDR3 is 13 residues long. The germline V gene has CDR1 LGHDT and CDR2 YNNKEL (reference sequence). The CDR3 DNA is TGTGCCAGCAGCGCGGACAGGGGCAATGAGCAGTACTTC. Translating it yields CASSADRGNEQYF.

This clonotype has a count of ten or more. This chain joins TRBV7-9 and TRBJ2-6; 11 bases are a match to TRBD1. The CDR3 is 18 residues long. The V gene's germline CDR1 is SEHNR and CDR2 FQNEAQ (reference sequence). J was trimmed by 2 bases and V by 3 bases; bases with no gene match: 6. The CDR3 nucleotides are TGTGCCAGCAGCTTGGGCGGACAGGGGGCCGCTGGGGCCAACGTCCTGACTTTC. The encoded protein is CASSLGGQGAAGANVLTF.

This clonotype was observed at least ten times. The chain uses TRBV6-5 and TRBJ2-4, with D unclear. The length of the CDR3 is 11 residues. Germline CDR1 reads MNHEY; CDR2 reads SVGAGI. Trimming took 2 bases from V and 12 from J, leaving 8 bases between them. The CDR3 loop reads CASSYGQNQYF. In nucleotides, the CDR3 is TGTGCCAGCAGTTACGGGCAGAATCAGTACTTC.

The rearrangement joins TRBV6-1 to TRBJ1-5; D possibly corresponds to TRBD1 (5 bases). V shed 7 bases and J shed 7 bases, with 11 bases lying between them. Germline CDR1 reads MNHNS; CDR2 reads SASEGT. The CDR3 length is 12 residues. The CDR3 protein is CASTGGWQPQHF. Written as DNA, the CDR3 is TGTGCCAGCACGGGGGGTTGGCAGCCCCAGCATTTT.

This clonotype was counted at least ten times. The V call is TRBV12-3 or TRBV12-4, the J call TRBJ2-3, with unresolved D. Trimming took off 2 bases at V and 6 bases at J, with 9 bases between the two ends. The CDR3 contains 13 residues. This CDR3 reads CASSLRVGDTQYF. DNA for the CDR3: TGTGCCAGCAGTTTACGGGTTGGGGATACGCAGTATTTT.

The V gene is TRBV4-1, the J gene TRBJ2-7; 10 bases match TRBD2. The CDR3 spans 17 residues. The trim removed 2 bases at V and 2 bases at J, leaving 9 bases unmatched. CDR1 MGHRA and CDR2 YSYEKL come from the germline V gene. CDR3 protein: CASSQRGGLAPPYEQYF. The DNA for the CDR3 is TGCGCCAGCAGCCAAAGAGGGGGACTAGCGCCTCCCTACGAGCAGTACTTC.

This clonotype has a handful of counts. The V gene is TRBV30, the J gene TRBJ1-5; D is unresolved. The CDR3 runs to 14 residues. CDR1 is GTSNPN and CDR2 is SVGIG in the germline V gene (reference sequence). Deletions cut 0 bases from V and 1 base from J, with 7 bases between. Here the CDR3 DNA reads TGTGCCTGGAGTGTACATGGAAGCAATCAGCCCCAGCATTTT. Translation: CAWSVHGSNQPQHF. Variable domain in full (rest from reference TRBV30 and TRBJ1-5): SQTIHQWPATLVQPVGSPLSLECTVEGTSNPNLYWYRQAAGRGLQLLFYSVGIGQISSEVPQNLSASRPQDRQFILSSKKLLLSDSGFYLCAWSVHGSNQPQHFGDGTRLSIL.

Worth noting for this clonotype: Given a much more abundant clone one base away, this may be a read error. V gene TRBV12-3 or TRBV12-4 combines with J gene TRBJ2-1; perhaps D is TRBD1 or TRBD2 (5 bases each). The DNA matches TRBJ2-7 better at its end, which makes the J call doubtful. CDR3 length equals 14 residues. The CDR3 protein is CASSLGDGYNEQYF. DNA for the CDR3: TGTGCCAGCAGTTTGGGGGACGGATACAATGAGCAGTACTTC.

This clonotype was observed a few times. This sequence joins TRBV30 and TRBJ2-1, with 8 bases aligning to TRBD2. The germline V gene has CDR1 GTSNPN and CDR2 SVGIG (reference sequence). Trimming at V came to 2 bases and at J to 3 bases, leaving 6 bases not matched to a gene. The CDR3 consists of 15 residues. The CDR3 here is CAWSYGTSFYNEQFF. CDR3 nucleotide sequence: TGTGCCTGGAGTTACGGGACTAGTTTCTACAATGAGCAGTTCTTC.

The gene calls are TRBV30 and TRBJ2-3; possibly TRBD1 or TRBD2 for D (7 bases each). The CDR3 has 15 amino acids. Germline loops: CDR1 GTSNPN, CDR2 SVGIG (reference sequence). Trimming shortened V by 0 bases and J by 3 bases, and 13 bases separated the two germline ends. The CDR3 DNA sequence: TGTGCCTGGAGTGTAGGGGGGGGACAGACAGATACGCAGTATTTT. This encodes CAWSVGGGQTDTQYF.

This clonotype came up many times. The genes are TRBV20-1 and TRBJ2-1; D is ambiguous. The length of the CDR3 is 16 residues. CDR1 is DFQATT and CDR2 is SNEGSKA in the germline V gene (reference sequence). Trimming cost V 2 bases and J 2 bases, with 16 bases left between them. CDR3 residues: CSARKFDALTYNEQFF. The CDR3 DNA follows: TGCAGTGCTAGAAAGTTCGACGCTTTGACCTACAATGAGCAGTTCTTC.

This clonotype came up many times. V is TRBV4-3 and J is TRBJ1-2, with D possibly matching TRBD1 (6 bases). The CDR3 loop spans 14 amino acids. V gave up 0 bases and J gave up 8 bases, with 13 bases separating them. Germline-derived CDR1 and CDR2 are LGHNA and YSLEER. This CDR3 reads CASSQDHSGGGYTF. The CDR3 DNA sequence: TGCGCCAGCAGCCAAGATCACAGCGGGGGCGGCTACACCTTC.

The chain couples TRBV4-1 to TRBJ2-7, with 9 bases that match TRBD1. In germline, CDR1 is MGHRA, CDR2 YSYEKL. The trim removed 0 bases at V and 6 bases at J, leaving 9 bases unmatched. This CDR3 comprises 16 residues. CDR3 amino acids: CASSQERGQGYGEQYF. CDR3 DNA sequence: TGCGCCAGCAGCCAAGAAAGAGGACAGGGGTATGGCGAGCAGTACTTC.

Worth noting for this clonotype: With a much larger clone just one base away, this may be a read error. V and J are TRBV5-1 and TRBJ2-7; tentatively, D is TRBD1 (6 bases). The V and J ends lost 5 bases and 2 bases respectively, with 14 bases between them. The length of the CDR3 is 14 residues. The V gene's germline CDR1 is SGHRS and CDR2 YFSETQ. The CDR3 protein is CASRPGQKPYEQYF. CDR3 nucleotides: TGCGCCAGCAGGCCAGGACAGAAGCCCTACGAGCAGTACTTC.

The sample holds a few counts of this clonotype. This chain joins TRBV29-1 and TRBJ2-2; D is unresolved. The CDR3 has 13 residues. The germline V gene encodes CDR1 SQVTM and CDR2 ANQGSEA. V shed 0 bases and J shed 4 bases, with 6 bases lying between them. The CDR3 nucleotides read TGCAGCGTTGAAGACCCAGGCACCGGGGAGCTGTTTTTT. It is translated as CSVEDPGTGELFF.

This clonotype was recorded at least ten times. The gene calls are TRBV6-2 or TRBV6-3 and TRBJ2-1, with 7 bases matching TRBD2. V lost 5 bases and J lost 5; bases outside the gene matches: 9. Germline CDR1 reads MNHEY; CDR2 reads SVGEGT. The CDR3 extends over 15 amino acids. Here the CDR3 DNA reads TGTGCCAGCAGTCCCCGGACTAGTGATGACAATGAGCAGTTCTTC. Residues: CASSPRTSDDNEQFF.

This clonotype was counted only a few times. CDR3 residues: CASRTTQAKHIQYF. The CDR3 bases are TGTGCCAGCAGAACGACGCAGGCAAAACACATTCAGTACTTC. The chain employs TRBV6-2 or TRBV6-3 and TRBJ2-7; D is uncertain. TRBJ2-4 explains the end of the DNA better; the J call may be wrong. CDR1 and CDR2 (germline): MNHEY, SVGEGT. This CDR3 is built from 14 residues.